The rows below give T cell receptor beta chains drawn from one sample of a study of cytomegalovirus exposure and HLA in healthy donors. Produced via immunoSEQ multiplex PCR; TCRdb's table is partial and in-frame only. This sample's table reports about 170,000 clones. The sequenced material came from PBMCs. These receptor sequences come from a woman aged 18-29 years in good health and CMV-seropositive. Each CDR3 is given with its conserved first and last residue. Each record gives: D gene, J gene, V gene, CDR3 DNA, CDR3 protein. A D gene is named only where the DNA matches it firmly.

TRBD2,TRBJ2-3,TRBV9,TGTGCCAGCAGCGTAGAACCCTGGGCTAGCGGGAGGACAGATACGCAGTATTTT,CASSVEPWASGRTDTQYF
NA,TRBJ1-5,TRBV7-9,TGTGCCAGCAGCGCAAACCGGGGGGACCGTCTATCTCAGCCCCAGCATTTT,CASSANRGDRLSQPQHF
TRBD1,TRBJ1-1,TRBV6-6,TGTGCCAGCATCCTGGGACAGGGGGCTCGGACTGAAGCTTTCTTT,CASILGQGARTEAFF
TRBD1,TRBJ1-1,TRBV10-1,TGCGCCAGCAAATGGGACAGCTCTTCGGACACTGAAGCTTTCTTT,CASKWDSSSDTEAFF
TRBD1,TRBJ2-1,TRBV5-1,TGCGCCAGCAGCGCGACAGGGGGGACGACCTACAATGAGCAGTTCTTC,CASSATGGTTYNEQFF
NA,TRBJ1-5,TRBV19,TGTGCCAGTAGTATCCCTGGAGTCCGCATTAATAGCAATCAGCCCCAGCATTTT,CASSIPGVRINSNQPQHF
NA,TRBJ2-5,TRBV7-7,TGTGCTAGCAGCTCTGGGACGGGGGACGAGACCCAGTACTTC,CASSSGTGDETQYF
NA,TRBJ2-7,TRBV4-1,TGCGCCAGCAGCCCACAGGGAACCCACTACGAGCAGTACTTC,CASSPQGTHYEQYF
NA,TRBJ1-2,TRBV9,TGTGCCAGCAGCGTAGACCCCACCCCCAGGGCTAACTATGGCTACACCTTC,CASSVDPTPRANYGYTF
NA,TRBJ2-2,TRBV11-3,TGTGCCAGCAGCCCCCCGGTGGACACCGGGGAGCTGTTTTTT,CASSPPVDTGELFF
NA,TRBJ1-2,TRBV4-3,TGCGCCAGCAGCCAAGTACGATCGGGGGACTATGGCTACACCTTC,CASSQVRSGDYGYTF
TRBD1,TRBJ2-7,TRBV5-1,TGCGCCAGCACCATTAGGGGACAGCCATACGAGCAGTACTTC,CASTIRGQPYEQYF
NA,TRBJ2-7,TRBV15,TGTGCCACCAGCAGAGTACTAAACTACGAGCAGTACTTC,CATSRVLNYEQYF
TRBD1,TRBJ1-4,TRBV6-1,TGTGCCAGCACCCTGACCGGGACAGGGAGCGAAAAACTGTTTTTT,CASTLTGTGSEKLFF
NA,TRBJ1-2,TRBV4-1,TGCGCCAGCAGCCAAGAACAGGATTACTATGGCTACACCTTC,CASSQEQDYYGYTF
NA,TRBJ1-2,TRBV7-2,TGTGCCAGCACCCGCGGGGGGACAGGCTACACCTTC,CASTRGGTGYTF
NA,TRBJ2-2,TRBV5-8,TGTGCCACCCGACGGTGGGCCACTAGAACCGGGGAGCTGTTTTTT,CATRRWATRTGELFF
NA,TRBJ2-7,TRBV5-1,TGCGCCAGCAGCGGACTACCCCGGGGCAAGCAGTACTTC,CASSGLPRGKQYF
NA,TRBJ2-1,TRBV9,TGTGCCAGCAGCGTAGGGGCTAGCCCTAATGAGCAGTTCTTC,CASSVGASPNEQFF
NA,TRBJ1-6,TRBV5-4,TGTGCCAGCAGCCTGGCCTCCGGGGGGCTCGGTAATTCACCCCTCCACTTT,CASSLASGGLGNSPLHF
TRBD2,TRBJ2-1,TRBV4-1,TGCGCCAGCAGCCAAGAGGAGCTAGCGGCGTACAATGAGCAGTTCTTC,CASSQEELAAYNEQFF
TRBD1,TRBJ1-1,TRBV19,TGTGCCAGTAGTGGGCAGGGGGCCAGAGCTTTCTTT,CASSGQGARAFF
NA,TRBJ2-6,TRBV5-8,TGTGCCAGCAGCAGACTGGCGACTGGGGCCAACGTCCTGACTTTC,CASSRLATGANVLTF
NA,TRBJ1-4,TRBV10-3,TGTGCCATCAGTGAGTCCTCGGGAGGTGGTGAAAAACTGTTTTTT,CAISESSGGGEKLFF
NA,TRBJ1-5,TRBV6-1,TGTGCCAGCAGTAGGGAGAGCAATCAGCCCCAGCATTTT,CASSRESNQPQHF
NA,TRBJ1-5,TRBV9,TGTGCCAGTGGGAATGGGGGCAGGCATCAGCCCCAGCATTTT,CASGNGGRHQPQHF
TRBD1,TRBJ2-7,TRBV29-1,TGCAGCGTTGTAGGGGGCCTGTCCTACGAGCAGTACTTC,CSVVGGLSYEQYF
TRBD1,TRBJ1-2,TRBV2,TGTGCCAGCACCGAAGGGGGCTTTGGACTCGGCTACACCTTC,CASTEGGFGLGYTF
NA,TRBJ2-2,TRBV11-3,TGTGCCAGCAGCTCCTACTCCGGGGAGCTGTTTTTT,CASSSYSGELFF
NA,TRBJ2-7,TRBV5-1,TGCGCCAGCAGCTTCAGTGGACTAACCAACTACGAGCAGTACTTC,CASSFSGLTNYEQYF
TRBD1,TRBJ1-2,TRBV15,TGTGCCACCAGCAGAGAAATGTGGGGGACAGGGTATGGCTACACCTTC,CATSREMWGTGYGYTF
NA,TRBJ2-3,TRBV5-5,TGTGCCAGCAGATCATCGAGGGTTATCGGCACAGATACGCAGTATTTT,CASRSSRVIGTDTQYF
NA,TRBJ1-2,TRBV7-9,TGTGCCAGCAGCTTCCCTGCGGGGGGTGGAGGCTACACCTTC,CASSFPAGGGGYTF
NA,TRBJ1-1,TRBV11-1,TGTGCCAGCAGCTTCGGGTCTATGAACACTGAAGCTTTCTTT,CASSFGSMNTEAFF
TRBD1,TRBJ2-3,TRBV15,TGTGCCACCAGCCTGGACAGGGCGACCACAGATACGCAGTATTTT,CATSLDRATTDTQYF
NA,TRBJ1-3,TRBV20-1,TGCAGTGCTCACAGTGCAAACACCATATATTTT,CSAHSANTIYF
NA,TRBJ2-7,TRBV27,TGTGCCACTCTCGGGCGGGCCTACGAGCAGTACTTC,CATLGRAYEQYF
NA,TRBJ2-3,TRBV5-5,TGTGCCAGCAGCTTGGACCCCGTTCAGGCCTTACGATACACAGATACGCAGTATTTT,CASSLDPVQALRYTDTQYF
TRBD2,TRBJ2-3,TRBV5-4,TGTGCCAGCAGCCCCGCGCGGGCTAGCGGGGGTTTCCGCACAGATACGCAGTATTTT,CASSPARASGGFRTDTQYF
TRBD1,TRBJ1-2,TRBV6-6,TGTGCCAGCAGTCGATTGACAGGGGTTGGCTACACCTTC,CASSRLTGVGYTF
TRBD1,TRBJ1-2,TRBV5-6,TGTGCCAGCAGCTGGGGGACAGGGAACTATGGCTACACCTTC,CASSWGTGNYGYTF
NA,TRBJ1-4,TRBV6-5,TGTGCCAGCAGTTACTCGAGGGGGACACCTAATGAAAAACTGTTTTTT,CASSYSRGTPNEKLFF
NA,TRBJ2-7,TRBV18,TGTGCCAGCTCACCTCAGGGAAAATCCTCCTACGAGCAGTACTTC,CASSPQGKSSYEQYF
TRBD2,TRBJ2-1,TRBV9,TGTGCCAGCAGCGCTTACCCTTCTAGCGGGGGAAAGTATGAGCAGTTCTTC,CASSAYPSSGGKYEQFF
NA,TRBJ1-3,TRBV7-8,TGTGCCAGCAGCTTAGAAGGACAGTCAGGAAACACCATATATTTT,CASSLEGQSGNTIYF
NA,TRBJ2-5,TRBV7-6,TGTGCCAGCAGCTTAAGTGAAGTGAGAGAAACCCAGTACTTC,CASSLSEVRETQYF
NA,TRBJ1-3,TRBV2,TGTGCCAGCAGTGACCCACAGGCTGGAAACACCATATATTTT,CASSDPQAGNTIYF
TRBD2,TRBJ2-2,TRBV5-1,TGCGCCAGCAGCCCCCTAGCGGGCAACACCGGGGAGCTGTTTTTT,CASSPLAGNTGELFF
NA,TRBJ1-1,TRBV6-5,TGTGCCAGCAGTTACCCCTATCGACTAGGCACTGAAGCTTTCTTT,CASSYPYRLGTEAFF
NA,TRBJ1-5,TRBV25-1,TGTGCCAGCAGTGCGACAGACTGGTATAGCAATCAGCCCCAGCATTTT,CASSATDWYSNQPQHF
TRBD1,TRBJ1-5,TRBV2,TGTGCCAGCAGGGAACGGACAGGGAAAAATCAGCCCCAGCATTTT,CASRERTGKNQPQHF
NA,TRBJ1-5,TRBV4-1,TGCGCCAGCAGCCGCGGACCACGGGATGAGCCCCAGCATTTT,CASSRGPRDEPQHF
NA,TRBJ2-6,TRBV10-1,TGCGCCAGCAGTGGGAGAGCGGGTTCGGGGGCCAACGTCCTGACTTTC,CASSGRAGSGANVLTF
TRBD1,TRBJ2-3,TRBV7-8,TGTGCCAGCAGCCGAATTCGGACAGGGATGCCAGATACGCAGTATTTT,CASSRIRTGMPDTQYF
NA,TRBJ2-2,TRBV2,TGTGCCAGCACTATGGCAGGGGTAGGGGCGGCCGGGGAGCTGTTTTTT,CASTMAGVGAAGELFF